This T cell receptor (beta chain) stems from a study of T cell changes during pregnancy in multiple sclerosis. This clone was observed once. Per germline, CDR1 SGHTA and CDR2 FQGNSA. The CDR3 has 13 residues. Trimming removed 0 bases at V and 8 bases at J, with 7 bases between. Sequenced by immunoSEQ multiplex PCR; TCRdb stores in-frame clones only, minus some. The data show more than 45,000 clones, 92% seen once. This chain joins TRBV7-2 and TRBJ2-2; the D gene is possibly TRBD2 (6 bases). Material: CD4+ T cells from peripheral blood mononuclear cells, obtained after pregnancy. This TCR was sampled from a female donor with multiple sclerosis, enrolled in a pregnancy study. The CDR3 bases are TGTGCCAGCAGCTTAGCAGGGAGGGGGGAGCTGTTTTTT. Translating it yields CASSLAGRGELFF.